A selection of T cell receptor beta chains follows, all from one sample in a study of tumor-infiltrating lymphocytes in primary liver carcinoma. TCRdb processed the multiplex PCR reads anew with MiXCR; each CDR3 protein has one entry. The repertoire holds about 310,000 distinct CDR3 sequences, with roughly three fifths as singletons. Source material: peripheral blood. Receptor source: a woman in her 30s with primary liver carcinoma and hepatitis B virus infection. Each CDR3 is given with its conserved first and last residue. The order of the fields is D gene, clone size, J gene, V gene, CDR3 length, CDR3 DNA, CDR3 protein. A D gene is named only where the DNA matches it firmly. Rows give clone size only sometimes, using once, few, many, or a class for an expanded clone.

>.|.|TRBJ2-2|TRBV12-5|15
TGTACTAGTGGTTTGGTACCGCGGAGCACCGGGGAGCTGTTTTTT
CTSGLVPRSTGELFF
>.|.|TRBJ1-2|TRBV12-3/TRBV12-4|15
TGTGTCAGCAGTTTAGAGGGAGCTGTCCCCTATGGCTACACCTTC
CVSSLEGAVPYGYTF
>.|.|TRBJ1-1|TRBV13|15
TGTGCCAGCAGCCCCCCTGGACCGAGGGTCAAGGAAGCTTTCTTT
CASSPPGPRVKEAFF
>TRBD2|many|TRBJ2-7|TRBV29-1|15
TGCAGCTTAAAACCGGGACTACATCCCCTACGGGAGCAGTACTTC
CSLKPGLHPLREQYF
>.|.|TRBJ1-2|TRBV29-1|12
TGCAACGTTGTTGTAGGTTCGTATGGCTACACCTTC
CNVVVGSYGYTF
>TRBD1|many|TRBJ2-5|TRBV4-1|15
TGCGCCAGCAGCCAAGGACAGGGGGCACTGCAGACCCAGTACTTC
CASSQGQGALQTQYF
>.|.|TRBJ1-2|TRBV11-3|14
TGTGTCAGCAGCTTAGATGCACCGTCCAGAGGCTACACCTTC
CVSSLDAPSRGYTF
>TRBD2|many|TRBJ2-1|TRBV4-1|21
TGCGCCAGCAGCCAAGAGGTGGGACTAGCGGGAGGGCCGAGTATATACAATGAGCAGTTCTTC
CASSQEVGLAGGPSIYNEQFF
>TRBD1|.|TRBJ1-2|TRBV10-1|13
TGCGCCAGCGCCGGACAGGGGGGCTATGGCTACACCTTC
CASAGQGGYGYTF
>.|few|TRBJ1-2|TRBV4-2|15
TGTGCCAGCAGCCAAGATCTTAGAGGGGCCTATGGCTACACCTTC
CASSQDLRGAYGYTF
>TRBD1|.|TRBJ2-2|TRBV18|15
TGTGCCAGCTCTCCAGGTGGGACAGGCGCCGGGGAGCTGTTTTTT
CASSPGGTGAGELFF
>.|many|TRBJ2-1|TRBV12-3/TRBV12-4|20
TGTGCCAGCAGCCCCCTGGACCACTTGACCTTGATAAGCTCCTACAATGAGCAGTTCTTC
CASSPLDHLTLISSYNEQFF
>TRBD2|.|TRBJ2-7|TRBV6-2/TRBV6-3|20
TGTGCCAGCAGTTACAATCCGGGGTTACTAGCGGGAGCTCCTTTCTACGAGCAGTACTTC
CASSYNPGLLAGAPFYEQYF
>TRBD2|few|TRBJ2-3|TRBV6-2/TRBV6-3|18
TGTGCCAGCAGTTCGACTAGCGGGCCCCTCACTAGCACAGATACGCAGTATTTT
CASSSTSGPLTSTDTQYF
>TRBD1|.|TRBJ2-7|TRBV7-3|13
TGTGCCTGCAGCTTGGGACAGGGCTACGAGCAGTACTTC
CACSLGQGYEQYF
>.|once|TRBJ2-1|TRBV7-2|13
TGTGCCAGCAGCCCGGGACGGAACAATGAGCAGTTCTTC
CASSPGRNNEQFF
>.|.|TRBJ2-6|TRBV11-1|19
TGTACCAGCAGCTTACTGAGTTCGAGGGGGGCAACCGGGGCCAACGTCTTGACTTTC
CTSSLLSSRGATGANVLTF
>TRBD1|few|TRBJ1-5|TRBV30|15
TGTGCCTGGAGTCTAAGGGACAGGGGCCCTAGACCCCAGCATTTT
CAWSLRDRGPRPQHF
>.|.|TRBJ2-1|TRBV29-1|11
TGCAGCGCTTACACCTACAATGAGCAGTTCTTC
CSAYTYNEQFF
>.|.|TRBJ2-3|TRBV11-3|17
TGTGCCAACAGCTTAGGTTTTGGAGCAGGAGGCACAGATACGCAGTATTTT
CANSLGFGAGGTDTQYF
>TRBD2|.|TRBJ2-2|TRBV11-2|19
TGTGCCAGCAGCCCGAAAGGACTAGCGGGAGATCATGACACCGGGGAGCTGATTTTT
CASSPKGLAGDHDTGELIF
>.|.|TRBJ1-5|TRBV5-4|14
TGTGCCAGCAGCTTACAGGGAAGCAATCAGCCCCAGCGTTTT
CASSLQGSNQPQRF
>.|.|TRBJ2-2|TRBV5-6|13
TGTGCCAGCAGCTTTTCATTCCCCGGGGAGCTGTTTTTT
CASSFSFPGELFF
>TRBD1|.|TRBJ2-2|TRBV14|16
TGTGCCAGCAGACTTTCCGGGACAGGGGTAACCGGGGAGCTGTTTTTT
CASRLSGTGVTGELFF
>.|.|TRBJ2-5|TRBV10-3|11
TGTGCCATCGGGGGTGGAGAGACCCAGTACTTC
CAIGGGETQYF
>.|.|TRBJ2-1|TRBV29-1|15
TGCAGCGTTGAATCAGCAGGGACGTTGTACAATGAGCAGTTCTTC
CSVESAGTLYNEQFF
>.|.|TRBJ2-3|TRBV4-3|18
TGCGCCAGCAGCCAGTCGGTCTGGCTGGGTGTTCCCGACGATACGCAGTATTTT
CASSQSVWLGVPDDTQYF
>TRBD1|.|TRBJ1-2|TRBV4-2|12
TGTGCCAGCTTGGACAGGAACTATGGCTACATCTTC
CASLDRNYGYIF
>TRBD1|few|TRBJ2-7|TRBV4-1|13
TGCGCCAGCAGTCACGGGACAGGGTCAGAGCAGTACTTC
CASSHGTGSEQYF
>.|.|TRBJ2-7|TRBV4-2|15
TGTGCCAGCAGCCAAGTGGGGGATCCGACCTACGAGCAGTACTTC
CASSQVGDPTYEQYF
>TRBD2|.|TRBJ2-2|TRBV6-5|16
TGTGCCAGCAGACCCATTAGCGGGTCCAACACCGGGGAGCTGTTTTTT
CASRPISGSNTGELFF
>.|.|TRBJ2-3|TRBV29-1|15
TGCAGCGTTGAGGGATTGAGGGGGGGAACAGGTACGCAGTATTTT
CSVEGLRGGTGTQYF
>TRBD1|once|TRBJ2-5|TRBV10-3|16
TGTGCTATCAAAGCGGGACAGGGGGCCGGGGGAGAGATCCAGTACTTC
CAIKAGQGAGGEIQYF
>TRBD2|many|TRBJ2-1|TRBV11-2|18
TGTGCCAGCAGCTTAGGGGGAGCGGGACCGCTATCGAGCAATGAGCAGTTCTTC
CASSLGGAGPLSSNEQFF
>.|.|TRBJ2-7|TRBV7-9|15
TGTGCCAGCAGCCCGCGTTTTAGGCCCACCTACGAGCAGTACTTC
CASSPRFRPTYEQYF
>.|.|TRBJ2-6|TRBV12-3/TRBV12-4|16
TGTGGCAGCACCACTCTCGGGGGGCCCGGGGCCAACGTCCTGACTTTC
CGSTTLGGPGANVLTF
>TRBD1|.|TRBJ1-1|TRBV2|18
TGTGCCAGCAGGGGTCTCCCAGGGACAGGGACAACAAACACTGAAGCTTTCTTT
CASRGLPGTGTTNTEAFF
>.|.|TRBJ2-1|TRBV29-1|14
TGCAGCGTTCCCAGTTATCCCACCTACAATGAGCAGCTCTTC
CSVPSYPTYNEQLF
>.|medium-sized|TRBJ1-4|TRBV11-2|14
TGTGCCAGCAGCCCAGGGAAGGGTAATGAAAAACTGTTTTTT
CASSPGKGNEKLFF
>.|once|TRBJ2-1|TRBV29-1|13
TGCAGCGTCCCCCTTTCTGCTGTCAATGAGCAGTTCTTC
CSVPLSAVNEQFF
>TRBD2|once|TRBJ2-3|TRBV6-2/TRBV6-3|15
TGTGCCAGCTGTGAACGACTAGCGGGAGAGGATACGCAGTATTTT
CASCERLAGEDTQYF
>TRBD1|few|TRBJ2-5|TRBV10-3|20
TGTGCCATCAGTGAATTGGGACAGGCGGGGTCCGCCACTCCGCAAGAGACCCAGTACTTC
CAISELGQAGSATPQETQYF
>.|.|TRBJ2-1|TRBV4-3|14
TGCGCCAGTAGCTACACAGAGTTGGTCGATGAGCAGTTCTTC
CASSYTELVDEQFF
>.|many|TRBJ2-3|TRBV6-5|15
TGTGCCAGCAGTTACGTTAGCGGACAGACAGATACGCAGTATTTT
CASSYVSGQTDTQYF
>.|.|TRBJ2-2|TRBV11-2|15
TGTGTCAGCAGACCCGGGACGACGGCCACCGGGGAGCTGTTTTTT
CVSRPGTTATGELFF
>TRBD1|.|TRBJ1-5|TRBV20-1|15
TGCAGTGCTAGAACAGGGACAGGGAGTCGTCAGCCCCAGCATTTT
CSARTGTGSRQPQHF
>TRBD1|.|TRBJ1-2|TRBV6-2/TRBV6-3|13
TGTGCCAGCAATCGACAGGGTTACTATGGCTACACCTTC
CASNRQGYYGYTF
>.|.|TRBJ2-3|TRBV7-9|16
TGTGCCAGCAGCGAGAGGGACGGCCAAAGGGAAGATACGCAGTATTTT
CASSERDGQREDTQYF
>TRBD2|.|TRBJ2-1|TRBV14|16
TGTGCCAGCAGTGTCATAGCGGGATGGGTAAACAATGAGCAGTTCTTC
CASSVIAGWVNNEQFF
>.|many|TRBJ2-5|TRBV5-5|17
TGTGCCAGCAGCTTGGACTGGAGTGGTCGTAATCGAGAGACCCAGTACTTC
CASSLDWSGRNRETQYF
>.|many|TRBJ2-1|TRBV11-1|15
TGTGCCAGCAGCTTTAGGTTATCTGGCTACAATGAGCAGTTCTTC
CASSFRLSGYNEQFF
>TRBD1|.|TRBJ2-2|TRBV12-3/TRBV12-4|17
TGTGCCAGCAGTTTTTCATGGGGACAGGGTGGGACCGGGGAGCTCTTTTTT
CASSFSWGQGGTGELFF
>.|.|TRBJ2-1|TRBV7-2|11
TGTGCCAGCAGCTTAGGTTGGGAGCAGTTCTTC
CASSLGWEQFF
>.|once|TRBJ2-7|TRBV11-2|15
TGTGCCAGCAGCTTTCGCCGGGGCACTACCTACGAGCAGTGCTTC
CASSFRRGTTYEQCF
>.|.|TRBJ2-5|TRBV14|15
TGTGCCAGCAGCCAAGAAGGGCAGAGATGGGAGACCCAGTACTTC
CASSQEGQRWETQYF
>.|many|TRBJ2-5|TRBV11-3|16
TGTGCCAGCAGCTTAGGTGGGGAAGTGGGTGGAAAGACCCAGTACTTC
CASSLGGEVGGKTQYF
>.|.|TRBJ2-5|TRBV4-1|15
TGCGCCAGCAGCCAAGGCCTAGGGCGGAAAGAGACCCAGTGCTTC
CASSQGLGRKETQCF
>.|many|TRBJ1-2|TRBV4-2|12
TGTGCCAGCAGCCCGGACCTTTATGGCTACACCTTC
CASSPDLYGYTF
>.|.|TRBJ2-6|TRBV5-6|14
TGTGCCAGCAGCTGGGGCTCTGGGGCCAGCGTCCTGACTTTC
CASSWGSGASVLTF
>.|.|TRBJ2-7|TRBV11-2|13
TGTACCAGCAGCTTAGATCCAAACTACGAGCAGTACTTC
CTSSLDPNYEQYF